The clone carrying this TCR beta chain was recorded a few times. The sample originates from a study of blood T cells in healthy people across ages. Trimming took off 8 bases at V and 1 base at J, with 11 bases between the two ends. The CDR3 contains 13 residues. In germline, CDR1 is SGHDN, CDR2 FVKESK. Peripheral blood was drawn, ten milliliters per donor. The total RNA that was extracted per sample amounted to at least 5.5 micrograms. It was with a sample-barcoded 5' primer and a J-beta primer mix that a second PCR of roughly 6 to 12 cycles was run. A single record per CDR3 protein comes from TCRdb applying MiXCR to the 5' RACE reads. The data contain some 1,000,000 distinct CDR3 sequences, under 30% of them singletons. The same specimen was also included in a second study, on T cells of mothers and their children. That work states: It was related mother-child pairs that showed slightly higher overlap than unrelated pairs, without reaching significance.

The J gene is TRBJ1-1, the V gene TRBV14; D not resolved. This sequence originates from a girl aged 2-15 years in good health. The material sequenced was blood. The CDR3 DNA reads TGTGCCAGCTCAGCCCATGGGAACACTGAAGCTTTCTTT. Translation gives CASSAHGNTEAFF.